Given below is one T cell receptor beta chain in context. Antigen: not known. The data belong to a study of cytomegalovirus exposure and HLA in healthy donors. The germline V gene encodes CDR1 ENHRY and CDR2 SYGVKD. The CDR3 runs 15 residues. V lost 10 bases to trimming and J lost 0 bases; unmatched junction nucleotides: 8. Unrecorded immune exposures were likely, despite nominal health at sampling. Findings of the study overall: Clonal expansion was found to be greater in HLA-associated TCR beta chains than in equally common others in a later analysis. Per a later analysis, 15,000 to 20,000 TCR beta sequences showed association with HLA alleles at 0.05 false discovery rate. 87-base-pair reads could not separate some V segments, including TRBV6-2 and TRBV6-3.

The PCR used 60 Vbeta and 13 Jbeta primers. The data were produced by immunoSEQ multiplex PCR, yet TCRdb's version contains in-frame clones alone and is incomplete. Of around 99,000 clones listed, around 78% were seen once; the top ten hold 7.8%. This TCR was recovered from a young man in good health and CMV-seronegative. The chain joins TRBV10-3 to TRBJ2-2; 7 bases align to TRBD2. Sample: PBMCs. CDR3 nucleotide sequence: TGTGCCACCCGGCGGGAGCGAGCGAACACCGGGGAGCTGTTTTTT. It specifies CATRRERANTGELFF.